Reported below is one T cell receptor (beta chain). Living in 24 US areas, the participants were between about 18 and 100 years of age. What the recovered Cohort 3 donors had was two negative PCRs, clearance, or symptom resolution. Generated by immunoSEQ multiplex PCR, the TCRdb table keeps only in-frame clones and is missing some. The sample carries a few hundred thousand clones, roughly 85% recorded once. This specimen comes from a study of blood T cell repertoires in COVID-19. Study background: The United States, Italy and Spain provided the acute and convalescent COVID-19 samples.

With 3 bases removed from V and 10 bases from J, the gap between germline ends came to 10 bases. This CDR3 comprises 12 residues. This chain connects TRBV12-3 or TRBV12-4 to TRBJ1-3; D is unclear. The sequence was obtained from a man aged 25-45 years who had recovered from COVID-19. The sample comprised PBMCs or T cells enriched from blood (not recorded which). CDR3 in amino acids: CASSFGPGTIYF. The CDR3 DNA follows: TGTGCCAGCAGTTTTGGGCCCGGAACCATATATTTT.